A single sample is the source of the 2 T cell receptor beta chains below, sequenced in a study of blood T cell repertoires in COVID-19. Using immunoSEQ multiplex PCR, the repertoire was profiled, and TCRdb retains in-frame clones only, with some absent. The profile shows over 250,000 clones, 70% to 90% of them singletons. Sequenced material: PBMCs or T cells enriched from blood (not recorded which). Source of these receptors: a woman in her 30s who had recovered from COVID-19.

The chain recombines TRBV6-5 with TRBJ2-1; 9 nucleotides align to TRBD2. V was clipped by 3 bases and J by 6 bases; unmatched bases: 9. Germline lookup yields CDR1 MNHEY and CDR2 SVGAGI. This CDR3 has 16 amino acids. The CDR3 nucleotides read TGTGCCAGCAGTTATACCGGGACTAGCCGATCCAATGAGCAGTTCTTC. Translated: CASSYTGTSRSNEQFF.

The chain couples TRBV6-1 to TRBJ2-1, with 13 bases matching TRBD2. The germline CDR1 and CDR2 sequences are MNHNS and SASEGT. The CDR3 spans 18 residues. V gave up 4 bases and J gave up 7 bases; unmatched junction bases: 13. The CDR3 here is CASSAGTSGVSWKNEQFF. In DNA form, the CDR3 reads TGTGCCAGCAGTGCCGGGACTAGCGGGGTTTCTTGGAAAAATGAGCAGTTCTTC.